This TCR beta chain originates from a study of T cell repertoires in cytomegalovirus infection. One entry per CDR3 protein, called by TCRdb with MiXCR from the reads. The sample shows approximately 220,000 distinct CDR3 sequences, around two fifths of them seen only once. General observations from the study: CMV carriers with the relevant HLA were identified by cumulative public TCR beta family frequency.

This clonotype was picked up many times. Antigen: not known. The CDR3 extends over 12 amino acids. V was shortened by 9 bases and J by 4 bases, with 10 bases between the two germline ends. CDR1 is SNHLY and CDR2 is FYNNEI in the germline V gene. The TCR originated in a human donor in good health (CMV status not recorded). Some clones in this sample may be carry-over from other donors' samples. The V call is TRBV2, the J call TRBJ2-1; D possibly corresponds to TRBD2 (5 bases). The sequencing used CD8+ T cells from cultured PBMCs, collected from culture after CMV antigen stimulation. Here the CDR3 reads CARNGVYNEQFF. The CDR3 nucleotides are TGTGCCAGGAACGGGGTTTACAATGAGCAGTTCTTC.